A selection of T cell receptor beta chains follows, all from one sample in a study of blood T cells in healthy people across ages. MiXCR, applied by TCRdb to the 5' RACE reads, yields one record per CDR3 protein. The profile shows around 670,000 distinct CDR3 sequences, less than 35% of them singletons. Sample: blood. All receptors come from a woman of 80 years or more in good health. CDR3s include the opening cysteine and the closing phenylalanine or tryptophan. Each record gives: clone size, J gene, V gene, CDR3 length, D gene, CDR3 DNA, CDR3 protein. The D gene is left open where the match is weak. A clone size is listed for some rows: how often the clone was seen (once, few, many), or a class if it is expanded.

size: many; J: TRBJ1-1; V: TRBV5-5; length: 13; D: -; DNA: TGTGCCAGCAGCCAATGGGGGAGCCTAGAAGCTTTCTTT; CDR3: CASSQWGSLEAFF
size: -; J: TRBJ1-1; V: TRBV28; length: 15; D: TRBD1; DNA: TGTGCCAGCAGCCAAGGAGACAGGGGGATCACTGAAGCTTTCTTT; CDR3: CASSQGDRGITEAFF
size: -; J: TRBJ1-2; V: TRBV6-1; length: 15; D: TRBD1; DNA: TGTGCCAGCAGTGGACTCACAGGGGGCGCCTATGGCTACACCTTC; CDR3: CASSGLTGGAYGYTF
size: many; J: TRBJ2-5; V: TRBV5-1; length: 14; D: -; DNA: TGCGCCAGCAGCTTGGAACCTAATCCGAAGACCCAGTACTTC; CDR3: CASSLEPNPKTQYF
size: -; J: TRBJ2-5; V: TRBV10-3; length: 15; D: TRBD1; DNA: TGTGCCATCGGCAAAGCCGGGACAGAGGAACGACGGCGGTACTTC; CDR3: CAIGKAGTEERRRYF
size: few; J: TRBJ2-2; V: TRBV12-3/TRBV12-4; length: 14; D: -; DNA: TGTGCCAGCAGTTCCTCCCGCGGCACCGGGGAGCTGTTTTTT; CDR3: CASSSSRGTGELFF
size: many; J: TRBJ2-3; V: TRBV6-6; length: 14; D: -; DNA: TGTGCCAGCAGTTATTCTCGACTAGAGGATACGCAGTATTTT; CDR3: CASSYSRLEDTQYF
size: -; J: TRBJ2-5; V: TRBV19; length: 13; D: -; DNA: TGTGCCAGTAGTATTACCAGGGGAGAGACCCAGTACTTC; CDR3: CASSITRGETQYF
size: many; J: TRBJ2-5; V: TRBV28; length: 14; D: TRBD1; DNA: TGTGCCAGCCGTCGGGGTGGGACAGCTGAGACCCAGTACTTC; CDR3: CASRRGGTAETQYF
size: few; J: TRBJ1-5; V: TRBV7-9; length: 16; D: TRBD1; DNA: TGTGCCAGCAGCCCGGGGACAGGGGCCTGGGGGGAGCCCCAGCATTTT; CDR3: CASSPGTGAWGEPQHF
size: few; J: TRBJ1-1; V: TRBV28; length: 14; D: -; DNA: TGTGCCAGCAGCGAACGGGGGTTGGACACTGAAGCTTTCTTT; CDR3: CASSERGLDTEAFF
size: many; J: TRBJ1-1; V: TRBV20-1; length: 16; D: -; DNA: TGCAGTGCCACGTCGGACGGACGGGGGAGAAAAACTGAAGCTTTCTTT; CDR3: CSATSDGRGRKTEAFF
size: few; J: TRBJ2-7; V: TRBV6-5; length: 15; D: -; DNA: TGTGCCAGCAGTTACGGTCAGGGGCCCCTCTACGGGCAGTACTTC; CDR3: CASSYGQGPLYGQYF
size: many; J: TRBJ1-2; V: TRBV6-1; length: 15; D: -; DNA: TGTGCCAGCAGTAGGTCCCCCTCGGCTAACTATGGCTACACCTTC; CDR3: CASSRSPSANYGYTF
size: many; J: TRBJ2-7; V: TRBV7-2; length: 14; D: TRBD1; DNA: TGTGCCAGCAGCACTATCAGGGGGTCGGGGGAGCAGTACTTC; CDR3: CASSTIRGSGEQYF
size: -; J: TRBJ2-1; V: TRBV2; length: 19; D: TRBD2; DNA: TGTGCCAGCAGTGAAGCTAGCGGGGGGGCGGTATGTGCCTACAATGAGCAGTTCTTC; CDR3: CASSEASGGAVCAYNEQFF
size: many; J: TRBJ2-7; V: TRBV5-1; length: 14; D: -; DNA: TGCGCCAGCAGCTCTGGACAAGGAGGAGGCGAGCAGTACTTC; CDR3: CASSSGQGGGEQYF
size: -; J: TRBJ1-2; V: TRBV20-1; length: 13; D: -; DNA: TGCAGTGCTAGAGATCTAGGATCGCATGGCTACACCTTC; CDR3: CSARDLGSHGYTF
size: many; J: TRBJ2-5; V: TRBV6-5; length: 15; D: -; DNA: TGTGCCAGCAGCTTCCAGGGGAGGTCTCAAGAGACCCAGTACTTC; CDR3: CASSFQGRSQETQYF
size: -; J: TRBJ1-2; V: TRBV29-1; length: 12; D: TRBD1; DNA: TGCAGCATCGGGACAGGGGGTTGGGGCTACACCTTC; CDR3: CSIGTGGWGYTF
size: few; J: TRBJ2-3; V: TRBV30; length: 14; D: TRBD1; DNA: TGTGCCTGTGACAGGGGGCTGTCCACAGATACGCAGTATTTT; CDR3: CACDRGLSTDTQYF
size: many; J: TRBJ2-3; V: TRBV7-9; length: 18; D: TRBD2; DNA: TGTGCCAGCAGCTTAGATGGGACTAGCGGGGGGCCGACAGATACGCAGTATTTT; CDR3: CASSLDGTSGGPTDTQYF
size: few; J: TRBJ2-4; V: TRBV30; length: 18; D: TRBD2; DNA: TGTGCCTGGAGTGGGTCTAGCGGGGGGGCCTGGTCCAAAAACATTCAGTACTTC; CDR3: CAWSGSSGGAWSKNIQYF
size: -; J: TRBJ1-2; V: TRBV30; length: 13; D: -; DNA: TGTGCCTGTAGGACGGGACCACAGAATGGCTACACCTTC; CDR3: CACRTGPQNGYTF
size: -; J: TRBJ1-5; V: TRBV3-1; length: 14; D: -; DNA: TGTGCCAGCAGCCATTCAGGGGATTTAACAGCCCAGCATTTT; CDR3: CASSHSGDLTAQHF
size: few; J: TRBJ1-1; V: TRBV7-3; length: 15; D: TRBD1; DNA: TGTGCCAGCAGCCCAAAAGGGTCGGACAGGGAAGAAGCTTTCTTT; CDR3: CASSPKGSDREEAFF
size: many; J: TRBJ2-5; V: TRBV27; length: 15; D: TRBD2; DNA: TGTGCCAGCAGCATTAGCGGGGGCTTGGGAGAGACCCAGTACTTC; CDR3: CASSISGGLGETQYF
size: many; J: TRBJ2-7; V: TRBV6-2/TRBV6-3; length: 14; D: -; DNA: TGTGCCAGCAGTTACTGGGCAGCATCCTACGAGCAGTACTTC; CDR3: CASSYWAASYEQYF
size: many; J: TRBJ2-1; V: TRBV20-1; length: 14; D: -; DNA: TGCAGTGCCCCCCTCGCGGGGGCGATTGGGGAGCAGTTCTTC; CDR3: CSAPLAGAIGEQFF
size: -; J: TRBJ1-6; V: TRBV3-1; length: 14; D: -; DNA: TGTGCCAGCAGCCAAGCCGGGACAAGTTCGCCCCTCCACTTT; CDR3: CASSQAGTSSPLHF
size: once; J: TRBJ2-6; V: TRBV10-3; length: 16; D: -; DNA: TGTGCCATCAGCGCTAAACAGGGAAGTGGGGCCAACGTCCTGACTTTC; CDR3: CAISAKQGSGANVLTF
size: -; J: TRBJ2-3; V: TRBV12-3/TRBV12-4; length: 16; D: -; DNA: TGTGCCAGCAGTTTAGGGCGGGGAATGAGCACAGATACGCAGTATTTT; CDR3: CASSLGRGMSTDTQYF
size: few; J: TRBJ1-2; V: TRBV7-9; length: 15; D: -; DNA: TGTGCCAGCAGCCCTTCGGGGGCCGGGGACTATGGCTACACCTTC; CDR3: CASSPSGAGDYGYTF
size: -; J: TRBJ2-7; V: TRBV28; length: 11; D: -; DNA: TGTGCCAGCCGGGGGGCTGACGAGCAGTACTTC; CDR3: CASRGADEQYF
size: -; J: TRBJ2-5; V: TRBV20-1; length: 16; D: -; DNA: TGCAGTGCTCCCGTCTTGGGTCAGGGTGGGGCCTACGAGCAATACTTC; CDR3: CSAPVLGQGGAYEQYF
size: many; J: TRBJ2-5; V: TRBV7-6; length: 15; D: -; DNA: TGTGCCAGCAGCTTAGCTGGAAGGCAGGGGGAGACCCAGTACTTC; CDR3: CASSLAGRQGETQYF
size: -; J: TRBJ2-7; V: TRBV19; length: 11; D: -; DNA: TGTGCCAGTGGACAGCGCTACGAGCAGTACTTC; CDR3: CASGQRYEQYF
size: many; J: TRBJ2-1; V: TRBV5-1; length: 13; D: -; DNA: TGCGCCAGCAGCTTGGACGGATACAATGAGCAGTTCTTC; CDR3: CASSLDGYNEQFF
size: -; J: TRBJ2-1; V: TRBV5-1; length: 17; D: TRBD2; DNA: TGCGCCAGCAGCCATCATTATCTAGCGGGGGGGTACAATGAGCAGTTCTTC; CDR3: CASSHHYLAGGYNEQFF
size: -; J: TRBJ1-6; V: TRBV7-9; length: 17; D: -; DNA: TGTGCCAGCAGTTTACCCACAGGGACCGTCTATAATTCACCCCTCCACTTT; CDR3: CASSLPTGTVYNSPLHF
size: many; J: TRBJ1-2; V: TRBV29-1; length: 11; D: -; DNA: TGCAGCGGGGGGTCCGAAATTGGCTACACCTTC; CDR3: CSGGSEIGYTF
size: -; J: TRBJ2-2; V: TRBV15; length: 16; D: -; DNA: TGTGCCACCAGCAGGCAGCAGGGTTTGAACACCGGGGAGCTGTTTTTT; CDR3: CATSRQQGLNTGELFF
size: many; J: TRBJ2-7; V: TRBV5-6; length: 13; D: -; DNA: TGTGCCAGCAGCTACGATATCTCCTACGAGCAGTACTTC; CDR3: CASSYDISYEQYF
size: -; J: TRBJ2-1; V: TRBV15; length: 15; D: -; DNA: TGTGCCACCAGCAGAGGGGGGAGACAAGACAATGAGCAGTTCTTC; CDR3: CATSRGGRQDNEQFF
size: many; J: TRBJ2-7; V: TRBV21-1; length: 16; D: -; DNA: TGTGCCAGCAGCAAAGCATCTGGGGGGATCCCCTACGAGCAGTACTTC; CDR3: CASSKASGGIPYEQYF
size: many; J: TRBJ2-3; V: TRBV10-3; length: 18; D: TRBD2; DNA: TGTGCCATCAGTGAGGGTATGACTAGCGGGGGCCGTCCAGATACGCAGTATTTT; CDR3: CAISEGMTSGGRPDTQYF
size: -; J: TRBJ1-2; V: TRBV27; length: 16; D: -; DNA: TGTGCCAGCAGATTTAAGCCCGCGACCGATTTTCATGGCTACACCTTC; CDR3: CASRFKPATDFHGYTF
size: -; J: TRBJ1-1; V: TRBV20-1; length: 13; D: -; DNA: TGCAGTGCTAGAGATGGGGGTCGCACTGAAGTTTTCTTT; CDR3: CSARDGGRTEVFF
size: -; J: TRBJ2-5; V: TRBV12-3/TRBV12-4; length: 14; D: TRBD2; DNA: TGTGCCAGCAGGTGGGGCGGGGGAAGAGATGCCCAGTACTTC; CDR3: CASRWGGGRDAQYF